Listed below are T cell receptor beta chains from one sample, sequenced in a study of T cell repertoires in cytomegalovirus infection. TCRdb passed the reads through MiXCR, listing each CDR3 protein once. The sample includes about a million distinct CDR3 sequences, around 30% of them seen just once. Their recognized antigens are unknown. The sample here was cultured CD8+ T cells from PBMCs, taken from culture after CMV antigen stimulation. All receptors derive from a human donor in good health (CMV status not recorded). Some clones in this sample may be carry-over from other donors' samples. The CDR3 runs from the conserved cysteine through the conserved F or W. D genes are given only for firm matches. Only part of the rows carry a size: once, few, many, or a class if the clone is expanded.

v_call	d_call	j_call	clone_size	cdr3_nt	cdr3_aa
TRBV20-1	TRBD2	TRBJ2-7	-	TGCAGTGCTAGGGGCATAGCGGGGGGGCTCTACGAGCAGTACTTC	CSARGIAGGLYEQYF
TRBV13	TRBD1	TRBJ1-2	once	TGTGCCAGCAGCCTGGACAGGGGGCGGCATGGCTACACCTTC	CASSLDRGRHGYTF
TRBV7-9	TRBD2	TRBJ2-3	many	TGTGCCAGCAGCCCCTCGACTAGCGGGGCCACAGATACGCAGTATTTT	CASSPSTSGATDTQYF
TRBV24-1	-	TRBJ2-1	-	TGTGCCAGAATAGGGGGGAGGTCCTACAATGAGCAGTTCTTC	CARIGGRSYNEQFF
TRBV20-1	-	TRBJ1-6	few	TGCAGTGCTAGAGGCAGGAAGGAATATAATTCACCCCTCCACTTT	CSARGRKEYNSPLHF
TRBV4-2	-	TRBJ1-1	-	TGTGCCAGCAGCCTTGACGCAATCGAGGGCAACACTGAAGCTTTCTTT	CASSLDAIEGNTEAFF
TRBV27	TRBD2	TRBJ2-3	-	TGTGCCAGCAGTTACCCGAGTCTAGCGGGGCCCACAGATACGCAGTATTTT	CASSYPSLAGPTDTQYF
TRBV20-1	-	TRBJ1-1	-	TGCAGTGCTAGAGATCATAAGGGGATGAACACTGAAGCTTTCTTT	CSARDHKGMNTEAFF
TRBV19	-	TRBJ1-5	few	TGTGCCAGTACCCCCACCCTTACTTTAGGTAGGAATCAGCCCCAGCATTTT	CASTPTLTLGRNQPQHF
TRBV4-3	-	TRBJ1-2	many	TGCGCCAGCAGCCAAGACACTTCCCCCGGCTATGGCTACACCTTC	CASSQDTSPGYGYTF
TRBV9	-	TRBJ2-2	once	TGTGCCAGCAGCGTAGCCGGGACGGTGAACACTGGGGAGCTGTTTTTT	CASSVAGTVNTGELFF
TRBV6-6	-	TRBJ2-1	-	TGTGCCAGCAGTTTCGTTCCGGGACTTCGCGGCGATGAGCAGTTCTTC	CASSFVPGLRGDEQFF
TRBV7-9	-	TRBJ2-7	many	TGTGCCAGCAGCTTAACGGGACCGGCACTCGAGCAGTACTTC	CASSLTGPALEQYF
TRBV4-1	-	TRBJ2-3	many	TGCGCCAGCAGCCAAGACGGCCTCCCAGGGTCAGATACGCAGTATTTT	CASSQDGLPGSDTQYF
TRBV6-1	-	TRBJ2-1	-	TGTGCCAGCATTCGGGCGACCTCCTACAATGAGCAGTTCTTC	CASIRATSYNEQFF
TRBV7-9	TRBD1	TRBJ1-4	few	TGTGCCAGCAGCCCACAGGGGGAAAAACTGTTTTTT	CASSPQGEKLFF
TRBV19	TRBD1	TRBJ2-1	-	TGTGCCAGTAAAACAGGGGGTATTTCCTACAATGAGCAGTTCTTC	CASKTGGISYNEQFF
TRBV10-3	-	TRBJ2-1	few	TGTGCCATCGGGTATGGGGGGTACAATGAGCAGTTCTTC	CAIGYGGYNEQFF
TRBV29-1	-	TRBJ2-4	-	TGCAGCGTTGAAGTACAGGGCGGCGGAAACATTCAGTACTTC	CSVEVQGGGNIQYF
TRBV5-6	-	TRBJ1-5	-	TGTGCCAGCAGCTTGGATCGGGGAGAACAGCCCCAGCATTTT	CASSLDRGEQPQHF
TRBV10-3	-	TRBJ1-2	few	TGTGCCATCAAGTCGGCCTATGGCTACACCTTC	CAIKSAYGYTF
TRBV10-2	TRBD1	TRBJ1-1	-	TGCGCCAGCAGGGGAAGGACAGGGAAGGACACTGAAGCTTTCTTT	CASRGRTGKDTEAFF
TRBV6-8	TRBD1	TRBJ1-1	few	TGTGCCAGCACCCCCCCGGGACAGGGGGCGAGCACTGAAGCTTTCTTT	CASTPPGQGASTEAFF
TRBV10-3	TRBD1	TRBJ1-1	once	TGTGCCATCAGTGTAACAGGGGACACTGAAGCTTTCTTT	CAISVTGDTEAFF
TRBV6-2/TRBV6-3	-	TRBJ1-1	few	TGTGCCGGAAGGAACAGGGAGAACACTGAAGCTTTCTTT	CAGRNRENTEAFF
TRBV2	-	TRBJ1-1	once	TGTGCCAGCAGAGGGACGGGGAGTGACTTT	CASRGTGSDF
TRBV6-1	-	TRBJ1-2	-	TGTGCCAGCAGTCCGTTGGACAGAGATGGCTACACCTTC	CASSPLDRDGYTF
TRBV12-3/TRBV12-4	-	TRBJ1-2	many	TGTGCCAGCAGTTTAGCGCTAAACCCAGGGGATGGCTACACCTTC	CASSLALNPGDGYTF
TRBV14	-	TRBJ2-3	-	TGTGCCAGCGGCGACCGTACGCAGTATTTT	CASGDRTQYF
TRBV6-2/TRBV6-3	-	TRBJ1-6	few	TGTGCCAGCAGTTATCCGGGGCGTCGGGATTCACCCCTCCACTTT	CASSYPGRRDSPLHF
TRBV28	-	TRBJ2-2	-	TGTGCCTGCAGTTTAGGTCTGAACACCGGGGAGCTGTTTTTT	CACSLGLNTGELFF
TRBV5-6	TRBD2	TRBJ2-2	-	TGTGCCACCGGGGGGTCCGGGGAGCTGTTTTTT	CATGGSGELFF
TRBV25-1	-	TRBJ2-7	-	TGTGCCAGCAGTGAACGATACTACGAGCAGTACTTC	CASSERYYEQYF
TRBV6-5	-	TRBJ1-6	-	TGTGCCAGCAGTTACCCGAGGTCCGGGAGCTCCTATAATTCACCCCTCCACTTT	CASSYPRSGSSYNSPLHF
TRBV7-9	-	TRBJ1-3	-	TGTGCCAGCAGCCGTACGGGGAGCTCTGGAAACACCATATATTTT	CASSRTGSSGNTIYF
TRBV12-3/TRBV12-4	-	TRBJ1-2	many	TGTGCCAGCAGCCCCGGGAGCAAGGGTTATGGCTACACCTTC	CASSPGSKGYGYTF
TRBV28	-	TRBJ1-6	few	TGTGCCAGCATTACCAGGGGATCAAATTCACCCCTCCACTTT	CASITRGSNSPLHF